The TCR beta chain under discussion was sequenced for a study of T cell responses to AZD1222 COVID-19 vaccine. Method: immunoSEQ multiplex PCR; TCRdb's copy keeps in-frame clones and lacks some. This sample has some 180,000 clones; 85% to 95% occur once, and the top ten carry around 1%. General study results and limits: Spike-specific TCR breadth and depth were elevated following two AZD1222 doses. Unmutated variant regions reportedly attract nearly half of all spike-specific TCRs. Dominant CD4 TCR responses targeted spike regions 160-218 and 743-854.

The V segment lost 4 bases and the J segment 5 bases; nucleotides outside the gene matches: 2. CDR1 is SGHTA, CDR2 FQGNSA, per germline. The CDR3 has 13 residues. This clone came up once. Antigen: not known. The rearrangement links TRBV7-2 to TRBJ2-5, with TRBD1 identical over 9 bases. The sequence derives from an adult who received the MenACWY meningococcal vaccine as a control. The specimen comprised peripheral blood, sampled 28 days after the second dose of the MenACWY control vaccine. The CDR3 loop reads CASSSDRGETQYF. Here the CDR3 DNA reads TGTGCCAGCAGCTCAGACAGGGGGGAGACCCAGTACTTC.